One sample yielded the 19 T cell receptor beta chains listed below, sequenced in a study of CD8 T cells in ankylosing spondylitis. Overall study findings and caveats: A motif in TCR beta, a set of fewer than ten highly homologous variants, appeared characteristic of ankylosing spondylitis blood.

The antigens these receptors bind are not known. Via MiXCR, TCRdb re-called the 5' RACE reads, giving one row per CDR3 protein. Seen here are a few hundred thousand distinct CDR3 sequences, under 25% observed once, and the top ten hold around 16%. The specimen sequenced was blood, either unsorted or a sorted T cell fraction (not recorded which). The receptor set was obtained from a male donor with ankylosing spondylitis.

J is TRBJ2-1 and V is TRBV27; weak D call: TRBD1 (5 bases). CDR3 length: 14 amino acids. Deletions cut 5 bases from V and 5 bases from J, with 13 bases between. CDR1 is MNHEY and CDR2 is SMNVEV in the germline V gene (reference sequence). The CDR3 sequence: CASSPGQGHNEQFF. The CDR3 DNA reads TGTGCCAGCAGTCCCGGGCAGGGCCACAATGAGCAGTTCTTC.

This clonotype was seen a few times. The chain is built from TRBV11-2 and TRBJ2-2, with 10 bases fitting TRBD1. V lost 9 bases and J lost 6; bases outside the gene matches: 13. Germline loops: CDR1 SGHAT, CDR2 FQNNGV. The CDR3 length is 16 residues. CDR3: CASTRTGGTSAGELFF. The CDR3 nucleotides read TGTGCCAGTACCCGGACAGGGGGAACCTCCGCCGGGGAGCTGTTTTTT.

This clonotype has only a few counts. The V gene is TRBV12-3 or TRBV12-4, the J gene TRBJ2-1; the match to TRBD2 covers 11 bases. V gave up 6 bases and J gave up 0 bases; unmatched junction bases: 4. The CDR3 is 16 amino acids. The CDR3 reads CASRPGTSGSYNEQFF. The CDR3 DNA is TGTGCCAGCAGGCCTGGGACTAGCGGCTCCTACAATGAGCAGTTCTTC.

In its sample, this clonotype was seen a few times. The chain uses TRBV9 and TRBJ2-2, with TRBD2 identical over 7 bases. J was trimmed by 6 bases and V by 0 bases; bases with no gene match: 11. Looked up from germline, CDR1 is SGDLS and CDR2 is YYNGEE. This CDR3 is 17 amino acids long. The CDR3 reads CASSVGVAGGSAGELFF. CDR3 sequence (DNA): TGTGCCAGCAGCGTAGGGGTAGCGGGTGGGTCGGCCGGGGAGCTGTTTTTT.

This chain connects TRBV7-9 to TRBJ1-6, with a weak D call TRBD1 (5 bases). CDR3 length: 13 residues. Deletions cut 3 bases from V and 10 bases from J, with 10 bases between. Germline CDR1 and CDR2: SEHNR and FQNEAQ (reference sequence). This CDR3 reads CASSFSGPSPLHF. CDR3 DNA: TGTGCCAGCAGCTTTTCAGGGCCCTCACCCCTCCACTTT.

This clonotype was counted a single time. The J gene is TRBJ2-5, the V gene TRBV9; tentatively, D is TRBD2 (6 bases). The CDR3 loop spans 15 amino acids. V was shortened by 6 bases and J by 5 bases, with 20 bases between the two germline ends. Germline CDR1 and CDR2: SGDLS and YYNGEE. CDR3 sequence reads: CASTQQGLSSETQYF. CDR3 nucleotides: TGTGCCAGCACCCAGCAGGGACTCAGCTCGGAGACCCAGTACTTC. The whole variable domain, filled in from reference TRBV9 and TRBJ2-5, reads DSGVTQTPKHLITATGQRVTLRCSPRSGDLSVYWYQQSLDQGLQFLIQYYNGEERAKGNILERFSAQQFPDLHSELNLSSLELGDSALYFCASTQQGLSSETQYFGPGTRLLVL.

This clonotype was detected only a few times. In this CDR3 the conserved last residue, phenylalanine or tryptophan, is missing, so a read error is likely. The chain joins TRBV7-2 to TRBJ2-3, with 9 bases matching TRBD2. The CDR3 covers 16 residues. With 5 bases clipped from V and 3 bases from J, the junction kept 9 bases outside the gene matches. The germline V gene encodes CDR1 SGHTA and CDR2 FQGNSA. In DNA form, the CDR3 reads TGTGCCAGCAGCAATAGCGGGAGAGGGTGGACAGATACGCAGTATTCT. Residues: CASSNSGRGWTDTQYS.

V gene TRBV6-1 combines with J gene TRBJ2-2; the D is unclear. There are 15 residues in the CDR3. Germline CDR1 MNHNS, CDR2 SASEGT. V lost 5 bases and J lost 0, with 10 bases in between. Here the CDR3 DNA reads TGTGCCAGCAGTCAGACACAAGCGAACACCGGGGAGCTGTTTTTT. It codes for CASSQTQANTGELFF.

This clonotype was counted between two and nine times. The CDR3 sequence: CATSDGMLAYNEQFF. The CDR3 DNA reads as TGTGCCACCAGTGATGGAATGCTCGCGTACAATGAGCAGTTCTTC. V gene TRBV24-1 combines with J gene TRBJ2-1; D is uncertain. Trimming removed 3 bases from V and 4 bases from J, with 12 bases in between. This CDR3 has 15 amino acids. Germline-derived CDR1 and CDR2 are KGHDR and SFDVKD.

This clonotype has a handful of counts. The chain has TRBV6-5 and TRBJ2-2; D is unclear. V shed 2 bases and J shed 0 bases, with 7 bases lying between them. Germline V lookup: CDR1 MNHEY, CDR2 SVGAGI. There are 15 residues in the CDR3. The CDR3 bases are TGTGCCAGCAGTTACGAGGTCACGAACACCGGGGAGCTGTTTTTT. This gives the protein CASSYEVTNTGELFF.

This chain joins TRBV12-3 or TRBV12-4 and TRBJ2-3; no definite D call. The CDR3 covers 14 residues. V lost 2 bases and J lost 5, with 11 bases in between. The chain's CDR3 is CASSLPDQLDTQYF. DNA of the CDR3: TGTGCCAGCAGTTTACCCGATCAACTAGATACGCAGTATTTT.

The chain has TRBV3-1 and TRBJ2-1, with D perhaps being TRBD1 or TRBD2 (5 bases each). Trimming removed 5 bases at V and 7 bases at J, with 15 bases between. Germline-derived CDR1 and CDR2 are LGHDT and YNNKEL (reference sequence). CDR3 length: 14 residues. Here the CDR3 reads CASSYSLGANEQFF. CDR3 DNA sequence: TGTGCCAGCAGCTATTCTCTCGGGGCTAATGAGCAGTTCTTC.

The gene calls are TRBV3-1 and TRBJ1-1, with no clear D. Germline-derived CDR1 and CDR2 are LGHDT and YNNKEL (reference sequence). Trimming removed 4 bases at V and 0 bases at J, with 12 bases between. The CDR3 extends over 15 amino acids. The CDR3 sequence is CASSLRATLNTEAFF. CDR3 coding DNA: TGTGCCAGCAGCCTTAGGGCCACTTTGAACACTGAAGCTTTCTTT.

The chain has TRBV7-2 and TRBJ2-1, with a possible D match to TRBD1 (6 bases). V lost 1 base and J lost 3, with 13 bases in between. This CDR3 contains 16 residues. The V gene's germline CDR1 is SGHTA and CDR2 FQGNSA. CDR3 in DNA: TGTGCCAGCAGCTTAGTAAGCAGGGGATACTACAATGAGCAGTTCTTC. Its translation: CASSLVSRGYYNEQFF.

This clonotype turned up a few times. This chain joins TRBV10-3 and TRBJ2-3; perhaps TRBD1 as D (6 bases). This CDR3 has 16 residues. Germline V gives CDR1 ENHRY, CDR2 SYGVKD. Trimming stripped 10 bases from V and 4 bases from J, with 24 bases between. The CDR3 DNA follows: TGTGCCACTAGGCGCCAGGGGCCCGAAGGGGCAGATACGCAGTATTTT. Translated, it gives CATRRQGPEGADTQYF.

The chain employs TRBV15 and TRBJ2-2; 9 positions agree with TRBD1. CDR1 is LNHNV, CDR2 YYDKDF, per germline (reference sequence). CDR3 length: 15 amino acids. V dropped 4 bases and J dropped 7; count of bases not matched to a gene: 7. The CDR3 DNA sequence: TGTGCCACCAGCAAAGGGACAGGGATCGACGGGGAGCTGTTTTTT. Translating it yields CATSKGTGIDGELFF.

The chain joins TRBV4-2 to TRBJ2-2; D uncertain. The CDR3 loop spans 14 amino acids. With 1 base removed from V and 7 bases from J, the gap between germline ends came to 10 bases. Germline values: CDR1 LGHNA, CDR2 YNFKEQ. The CDR3 reads CASSQGALGGELFF. The DNA for the CDR3 is TGTGCCAGCAGCCAAGGCGCTCTTGGCGGGGAGCTGTTTTTT.

This clonotype appeared a few times. In nucleotides, the CDR3 is TGTGCCAGCAGTTCCCCCCGGGCAGGATATATCTACGAGCAGTACTTC. This codes for CASSSPRAGYIYEQYF. The chain employs TRBV28 and TRBJ2-7; no firm D call. CDR3 length: 16 residues. CDR1 is MDHEN, CDR2 SYDVKM, per germline. Trimming took 4 bases from V and 3 from J, leaving 19 bases between them.

The rearrangement joins TRBV28 to TRBJ2-1, with D possibly matching TRBD2 (5 bases). Trimming pared 3 bases from V and 6 bases from J, leaving 18 bases between. CDR3 length: 16 residues. From germline, CDR1 is MDHEN and CDR2 SYDVKM. Here the CDR3 reads CASSFHLGGIANEQFF. The CDR3 nucleotides are TGTGCCAGCAGTTTTCATCTCGGAGGTATTGCCAATGAGCAGTTCTTC.